This T cell receptor (beta chain) is drawn from a study of T cells after yellow fever vaccination. General observations from the study: A secondary response was less intense yet reached its peak sooner, at day 5 versus 15. Some clonotypes, a small share, were shared between CD4 and CD8 compartments. Subsequent to the booster, the majority of primary-vaccination clones reappeared (around 97% CD4, 85% to 90% CD8).

Generation of TCR cDNA used 5'RACE template switching (which added a universal primer site and UMIs). TCRdb passed the 5' RACE reads through MiXCR, listing each CDR3 protein once. The repertoire holds 25,000 to 35,000 distinct CDR3 sequences, with approximately 4.4% as singletons. Trimming left V 6 bases short and J 6 bases short, with 4 bases between. CDR3 size: 10 residues. Germline V gives CDR1 MGHDK, CDR2 SYGVNS. This clonotype was seen at least ten times. The antigen is unknown. Specimen: CD8+ T cells sorted from PBMCs, collected 5 days after the yellow fever booster vaccination. The sequence came from a man aged 25 to 40 who received the YFV17D yellow fever vaccine. The J gene is TRBJ2-3, the V gene TRBV25-1, with D unresolved. CDR3 loop: CASRGDTQYF. CDR3 nucleotides: TGTGCCAGCAGAGGGGATACGCAGTATTTT. Complete variable domain (other parts from reference TRBV25-1 and TRBJ2-3): EADIYQTPRYLVIGTGKKITLECSQTMGHDKMYWYQQDPGMELHLIHYSYGVNSTEKGDLSSESTVSRIRTEHFPLTLESARPSHTSQYLCASRGDTQYFGPGTRLTVL.